These T cell receptor beta chains were read from a single sample in a study of cytomegalovirus exposure and HLA in healthy donors. TCRdb keeps only in-frame clones here, not all; method: immunoSEQ multiplex PCR. The table records about 91,000 clones, less than 70% of them present only once. The sample was PBMCs. The receptors here all came from a female donor in good health and CMV-seronegative. Each CDR3 is given with its conserved first and last residue. D genes are given only for firm matches. Size values are once, few and many counts, or a class for expanded clones, and some rows have none.

V	J	D	size	DNA	CDR3
TRBV5-6	TRBJ2-2	-	-	TGTGCCAGCAGCTGGTTGACAGAAGTTACCGGGGAGCTGTTTTTT	CASSWLTEVTGELFF
TRBV12-2	TRBJ2-7	-	few	TGTGCAAGTCGCTTGAATAGGGACAGGGTCTACGAGCAGTACTTC	CASRLNRDRVYEQYF
TRBV7-2	TRBJ2-2	TRBD2	-	TGTGCCAGCAGCTCAATAGCGGGGGGGCTACCCGGGGAGCTGTTTTTT	CASSSIAGGLPGELFF
TRBV28	TRBJ2-5	TRBD2	-	TGTGCCAGCAGTTTACGACTAGCGGGAGGGGGTGAGACCCAGTACTTC	CASSLRLAGGGETQYF
TRBV5-6	TRBJ2-7	TRBD1	-	TGTGCCAGCAGCTCGTGGGACAGGCCGGACGAGCAGTACTTC	CASSSWDRPDEQYF
TRBV5-8	TRBJ2-1	-	once	TGTGCCAGCAGCCAGAAGCGATGGAATGAGCAGTTCTTC	CASSQKRWNEQFF
TRBV2	TRBJ1-4	-	-	TGTGCCAGCAGTGACAGGGTTTGGGGTGAAAAACTGTTTTTT	CASSDRVWGEKLFF
TRBV21-1	TRBJ1-1	-	-	TGTGCCAGCAGCAAAAAAAGTCGGGGAGCTTTCTTT	CASSKKSRGAFF
TRBV5-1	TRBJ2-7	TRBD1	-	TGCGCCAGCAGCTTGGATCCGGGACAGGGAATCGACGAGCAGTACTTC	CASSLDPGQGIDEQYF
TRBV5-1	TRBJ2-3	TRBD2	-	TGCGCCAGCAGCCGCGGGGGGTGGACAGATACGCAGTATTTT	CASSRGGWTDTQYF
TRBV6-6	TRBJ2-5	-	-	TGTGCCAGCAGTTACTACGGCGGTGGAGAGACCCAGTACTTC	CASSYYGGGETQYF
TRBV14	TRBJ2-3	TRBD1	few	TGTGCCAGTTCTAACAGGGGTTTCACAGATACGCAGTATTTT	CASSNRGFTDTQYF
TRBV30	TRBJ1-6	-	-	TGTGCCTGGACTGTCAGGTGGAATTCACCCCTCCACTTT	CAWTVRWNSPLHF
TRBV7-8	TRBJ2-4	-	-	TGTGCCAGCAGCTTAAGCAGGGGGGACATTCAGTACTTC	CASSLSRGDIQYF
TRBV25-1	TRBJ1-1	TRBD1	-	TGTGCCAGCAGGGGACAGGGTATGAACACTGAAGCTTTCTTT	CASRGQGMNTEAFF
TRBV6-1	TRBJ1-5	-	-	TGTGCCAGCAGTGGGTTCGGTCAGCCCCAGCATTTT	CASSGFGQPQHF
TRBV10-1	TRBJ2-3	TRBD1	-	TGCGCCAGCGGACCCGCAGGGGGAGATACGCAGTATTTT	CASGPAGGDTQYF
TRBV7-8	TRBJ2-2	TRBD1	-	TGTGCCAGCAGCTTACTCGGACAGGGGAACACCGGGGAGCTGTTTTTT	CASSLLGQGNTGELFF
TRBV2	TRBJ2-7	-	-	TGTGCCAGCAGTGCAACCTACGAGCAGTACTTC	CASSATYEQYF
TRBV27	TRBJ1-2	TRBD1	-	TGTGCCAGCAGTTTATGGGGCAGGGGGCCTGTCTATGGCTACACCTTC	CASSLWGRGPVYGYTF
TRBV19	TRBJ2-7	TRBD2	-	TGTGCCACAGGACTAGGAGGCTACGAGCAGTACTTC	CATGLGGYEQYF
TRBV6-1	TRBJ1-2	-	once	TGTGCCAGCAGTGAAGCGGGATTGGGGGGGGCTCACTATGGCTACACCTTC	CASSEAGLGGAHYGYTF
TRBV4-1	TRBJ1-4	-	-	TGCGCCAGCAGCCAAGAGTTCCTCGAGGGGGGGGTAGATGAAAAACTGTTTTTT	CASSQEFLEGGVDEKLFF
TRBV7-9	TRBJ2-1	TRBD2	-	TGTGCCAGCAGCTTAAGTGTATTCCGCGGGAGGCCCTCGGGGGAGCAGTTCTTC	CASSLSVFRGRPSGEQFF
TRBV6-5	TRBJ2-1	TRBD1	-	TGTGCCAGCAGTTACGGACAGGAAATGGTCAATGAGCAGTTCTTC	CASSYGQEMVNEQFF
TRBV11-3	TRBJ2-1	TRBD2	-	TGTGCCAGCAGCCCGCGGGTAGCGGGAGTGGGTGAGCAGTTCTTC	CASSPRVAGVGEQFF
TRBV6-6	TRBJ2-6	-	few	TGTGCCAGCAGTTACGAGGGCTCTGGGGCCAACGTCCTGACTTTC	CASSYEGSGANVLTF
TRBV9	TRBJ1-1	-	few	TGTGCCAGCAGCCCCTCGGGGGGTCCGAACACTGAAGCTTTCTTT	CASSPSGGPNTEAFF
TRBV27	TRBJ2-2	TRBD1	once	TGTGCCAGCAGTTTATACCGGGGACAGCTAAACACCGGGGAGCTGTTTTTT	CASSLYRGQLNTGELFF
TRBV5-1	TRBJ1-1	TRBD1	-	TGCGCCAGCAGCATCCGGGACAGCCATATGAACACTGAAGCTTTCTTT	CASSIRDSHMNTEAFF
TRBV7-2	TRBJ1-5	-	-	TGTGCCAGCAGCTTAACGGGGGGCGGAGGTCAGCCCCAGCATTTT	CASSLTGGGGQPQHF
TRBV28	TRBJ2-5	TRBD2	-	TGTGCCAGCAGTTTACCCGGGGGGGCCGGTAGGGAGACCCAGTACTTC	CASSLPGGAGRETQYF
TRBV5-1	TRBJ2-7	-	-	TGCGCCAGCAGCTTGGACGGCTACGAGCAGTACTTC	CASSLDGYEQYF
TRBV6-5	TRBJ1-2	-	-	TGTGCCAGCAGACAGGGACCCTATGGCTACACCTTC	CASRQGPYGYTF
TRBV29-1	TRBJ2-1	TRBD1	-	TGCAGCGTTGAAAGGGGGCCCGGGCAGTTCTTC	CSVERGPGQFF
TRBV9	TRBJ1-1	TRBD1	once	TGTGCCAGCAGCCCCTGGACAGGAGTTTACACTGAAGCTTTCTTT	CASSPWTGVYTEAFF
TRBV2	TRBJ1-2	TRBD1	-	TGTGCCAGCACGGGACAGTTAGCTAACTATGGCTACACCTTC	CASTGQLANYGYTF
TRBV7-2	TRBJ1-2	-	-	TGTGCCAGCAGCTTAGGAGGGACTTATGGCTACACCTTC	CASSLGGTYGYTF
TRBV19	TRBJ1-5	TRBD1	once	TGTGCCAGTAGTACCGACAGGGGGAGATATCAGCCCCAGCATTTT	CASSTDRGRYQPQHF
TRBV5-1	TRBJ1-1	-	-	TGCGCCAGCAGCTTGGTATGGAACACTGAAGCTTTCTTT	CASSLVWNTEAFF
TRBV27	TRBJ2-7	-	-	TGTGCCAGCAGTTTCGCGGAGTCCTACGAGCAGTACTTC	CASSFAESYEQYF
TRBV9	TRBJ2-3	-	-	TGTGCCAGCAGCGTAGATGGTCGCGCTAGCACAGATACGCAGTATTTT	CASSVDGRASTDTQYF
TRBV30	TRBJ1-5	-	-	TGTGCCTGGAGTGTAGGGCAGGGTCAGCCCCAGCATTTT	CAWSVGQGQPQHF
TRBV30	TRBJ2-7	TRBD2	-	TGTGCCTGGAGTCCGCTAGCGGGAGCGCACTACGAGCAGTACTTC	CAWSPLAGAHYEQYF
TRBV5-1	TRBJ1-2	TRBD1	-	TGCGCCAGCAGCTTGGGGCAGGGGGCGTTGGATGGCTACACCTTC	CASSLGQGALDGYTF
TRBV5-6	TRBJ2-7	TRBD2	-	TGTGCCAGCAGCTTGCTTAGCGGGAACTCCTACGAGCAGTACTTC	CASSLLSGNSYEQYF
TRBV4-1	TRBJ2-1	TRBD2	-	TGCGCCAGCAGCAGGACTAGCGGGGGCAATGAGCAGTTCTTC	CASSRTSGGNEQFF
TRBV5-1	TRBJ2-7	TRBD2	few	TGCGCCAGCAGACCCGGACTAGCGGGCAGCTACGAGCAGTACTTC	CASRPGLAGSYEQYF
TRBV14	TRBJ2-1	TRBD2	few	TGTGCCAGCAGCCAAGATCCCCAACTAGCGGGAGGGTTCAACAATGAGCAGTTCTTC	CASSQDPQLAGGFNNEQFF
TRBV4-3	TRBJ2-5	TRBD2	-	TGCGCCAGCAGCCAAAATAGCGGGGAACAAGAGACCCAGTACTTC	CASSQNSGEQETQYF
TRBV21-1	TRBJ2-7	-	-	TGTGCTCTAGGCCCAGGGGGAGCCTACGAGCAGTACTTC	CALGPGGAYEQYF
TRBV9	TRBJ2-2	TRBD2	-	TGTGCCAGCAGTCCAAGCGGGGCTGGGGGCACCGGGGAGCTGTTTTTT	CASSPSGAGGTGELFF
TRBV18	TRBJ1-1	-	-	TGTGCCAGCTCACCTACAACGAACACTGAAGCTTTCTTT	CASSPTTNTEAFF
TRBV21-1	TRBJ2-7	-	-	TGTGCCAGCAGCAAAGGCCCGGACAGAATCTACGAGCAGTACTTC	CASSKGPDRIYEQYF
TRBV5-5	TRBJ1-1	TRBD1	few	TGTGCCAGCAGCTCTGGAAACAGGGGGCACGGCACTGAAGCTTTCTTT	CASSSGNRGHGTEAFF
TRBV27	TRBJ2-7	TRBD2	-	TGTGCCAGCGCCCAAGGACTAGCGGGAGGCCCCCTCGACGAGCAGTACTTC	CASAQGLAGGPLDEQYF
TRBV7-9	TRBJ2-1	-	-	TGTGCCAGCAGCTTATTGGCTGCGGGTTCTGGTGAGCAGTTCTTC	CASSLLAAGSGEQFF